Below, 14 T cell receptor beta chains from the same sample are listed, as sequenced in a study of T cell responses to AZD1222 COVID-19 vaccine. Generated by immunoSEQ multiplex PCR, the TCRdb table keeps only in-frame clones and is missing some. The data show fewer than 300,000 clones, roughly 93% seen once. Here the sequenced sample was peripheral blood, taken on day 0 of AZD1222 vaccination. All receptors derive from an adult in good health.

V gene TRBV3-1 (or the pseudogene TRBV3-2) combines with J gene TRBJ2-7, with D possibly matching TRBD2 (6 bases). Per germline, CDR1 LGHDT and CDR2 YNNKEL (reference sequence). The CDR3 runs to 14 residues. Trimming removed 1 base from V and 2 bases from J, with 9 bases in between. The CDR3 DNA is TGTGCCAGCAGCCAAGGGAGGGGAACCTACGAGCAGTACTTC. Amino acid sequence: CASSQGRGTYEQYF.

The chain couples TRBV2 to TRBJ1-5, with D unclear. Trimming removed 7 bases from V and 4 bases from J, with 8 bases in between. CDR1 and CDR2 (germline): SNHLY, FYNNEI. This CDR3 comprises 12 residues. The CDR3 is CASTTENQPQHF. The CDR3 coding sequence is TGTGCCAGCACTACAGAGAATCAGCCCCAGCATTTT.

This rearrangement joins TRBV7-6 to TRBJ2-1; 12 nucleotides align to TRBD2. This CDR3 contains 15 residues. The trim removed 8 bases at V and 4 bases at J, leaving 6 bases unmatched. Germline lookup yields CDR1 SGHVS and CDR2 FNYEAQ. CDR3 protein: CASSGLAGTYNEQFF. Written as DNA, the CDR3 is TGTGCCAGCTCGGGACTAGCGGGTACTTACAATGAGCAGTTCTTC.

CDR3 coding DNA: TGTGCCAGCAGTCCAACAGGGGGCAGAAATCAGCCCCAGCATTTT. Residues: CASSPTGGRNQPQHF. This chain uses TRBV27 with TRBJ1-5, with TRBD1 matching over 9 bases. CDR3 size: 15 residues. Trimming cost V 5 bases and J 4 bases; bases outside gene matches: 6. From germline, CDR1 is MNHEY and CDR2 SMNVEV (reference sequence).

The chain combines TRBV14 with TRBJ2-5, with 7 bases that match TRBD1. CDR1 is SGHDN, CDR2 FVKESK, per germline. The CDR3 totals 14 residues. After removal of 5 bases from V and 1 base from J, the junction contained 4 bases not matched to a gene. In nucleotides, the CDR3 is TGTGCCAGCAGCTATGGACAGGTCCAAGAGACCCAGTACTTC. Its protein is CASSYGQVQETQYF. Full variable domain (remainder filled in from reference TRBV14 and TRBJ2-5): EAGVTQFPSHSVIEKGQTVTLRCDPISGHDNLYWYRRVMGKEIKFLLHFVKESKQDESGMPNNRFLAERTGGTYSTLKVQPAELEDSGVYFCASSYGQVQETQYFGPGTRLLVL.

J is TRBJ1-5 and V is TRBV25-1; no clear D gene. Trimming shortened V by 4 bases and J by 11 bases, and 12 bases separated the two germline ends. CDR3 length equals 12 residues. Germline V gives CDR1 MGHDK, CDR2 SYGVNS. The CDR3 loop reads CASSGPLGAQHF. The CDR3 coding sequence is TGTGCCAGCAGTGGCCCCCTTGGGGCCCAGCATTTT.

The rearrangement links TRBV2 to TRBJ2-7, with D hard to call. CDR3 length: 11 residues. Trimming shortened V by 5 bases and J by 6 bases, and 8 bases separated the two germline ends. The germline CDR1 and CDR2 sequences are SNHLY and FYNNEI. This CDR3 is CASSYSIEQYF. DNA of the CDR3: TGTGCCAGCAGTTACTCCATCGAGCAGTACTTC.

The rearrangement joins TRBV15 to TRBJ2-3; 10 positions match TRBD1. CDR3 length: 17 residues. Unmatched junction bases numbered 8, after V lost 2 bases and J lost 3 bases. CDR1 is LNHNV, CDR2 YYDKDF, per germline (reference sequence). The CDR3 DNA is TGTGCCACCAGCAGAACCACTCGGACAGGGGGGACAGATACGCAGTATTTT. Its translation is CATSRTTRTGGTDTQYF.

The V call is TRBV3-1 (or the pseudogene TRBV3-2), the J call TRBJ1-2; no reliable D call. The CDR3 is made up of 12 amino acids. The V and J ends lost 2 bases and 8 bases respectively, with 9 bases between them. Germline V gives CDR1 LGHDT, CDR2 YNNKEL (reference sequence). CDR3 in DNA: TGTGCCAGCAGCCAAATCGAGGAAGGCTACACCTTC. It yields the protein CASSQIEEGYTF.

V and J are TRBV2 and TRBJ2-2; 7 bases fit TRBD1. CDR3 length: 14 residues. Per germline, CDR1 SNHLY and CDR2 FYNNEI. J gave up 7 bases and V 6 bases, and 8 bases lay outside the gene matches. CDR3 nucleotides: TGTGCCAGCAGGCCTGACAGGGTTGACGGGGAGCTGTTTTTT. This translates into CASRPDRVDGELFF.

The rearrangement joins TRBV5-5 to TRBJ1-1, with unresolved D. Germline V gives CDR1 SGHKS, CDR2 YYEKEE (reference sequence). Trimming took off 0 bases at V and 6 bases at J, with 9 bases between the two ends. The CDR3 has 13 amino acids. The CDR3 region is CASSLAAAPEAFF. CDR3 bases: TGTGCCAGCAGCTTGGCCGCAGCCCCTGAAGCTTTCTTT.

The CDR3 DNA reads as TGTGCCAGCAGCGTACAGGGGGCGGGCTACACCTTC. As protein: CASSVQGAGYTF. The chain employs TRBV9 and TRBJ1-2; 8 nucleotides match TRBD1. CDR3 size: 12 residues. CDR1 is SGDLS, CDR2 YYNGEE, per germline. The junction had 1 base not matched to a gene; V was cut back by 1 base and J by 8 bases.

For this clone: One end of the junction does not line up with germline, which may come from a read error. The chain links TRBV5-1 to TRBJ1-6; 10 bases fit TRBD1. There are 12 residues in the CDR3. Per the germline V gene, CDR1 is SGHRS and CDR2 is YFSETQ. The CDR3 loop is CASSGGQGTPVF. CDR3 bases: TGCGCCAGCAGCGGGGGACAGGGGACCCCTGTCTTT.

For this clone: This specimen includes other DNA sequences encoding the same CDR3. CDR3 bases: TGTGCCAGCAGCCCCGGGGGTGGATACGAGCAGTACTTC. It codes for CASSPGGGYEQYF. The rearrangement joins TRBV2 to TRBJ2-7; the D gene is possibly TRBD2 (6 bases). The V end was cut by 6 bases, the J end by 4 bases, with 13 bases between. The CDR3 loop spans 13 amino acids. CDR1 is SNHLY, CDR2 FYNNEI, per germline.